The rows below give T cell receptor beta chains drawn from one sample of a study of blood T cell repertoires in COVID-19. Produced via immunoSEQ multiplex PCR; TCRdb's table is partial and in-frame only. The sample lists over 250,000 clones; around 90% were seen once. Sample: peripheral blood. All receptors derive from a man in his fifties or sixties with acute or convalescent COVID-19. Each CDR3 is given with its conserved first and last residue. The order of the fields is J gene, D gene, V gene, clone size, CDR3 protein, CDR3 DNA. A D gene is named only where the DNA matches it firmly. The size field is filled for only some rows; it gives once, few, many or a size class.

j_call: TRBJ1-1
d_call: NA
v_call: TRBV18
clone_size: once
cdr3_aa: CASLPETLSGAFF
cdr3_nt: TGTGCCAGCCTCCCAGAGACCTTATCAGGAGCTTTCTTT

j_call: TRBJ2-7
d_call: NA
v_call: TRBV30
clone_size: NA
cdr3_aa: CAWSNLRGGEQYF
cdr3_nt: TGTGCCTGGAGTAACCTCAGGGGTGGGGAGCAGTACTTC

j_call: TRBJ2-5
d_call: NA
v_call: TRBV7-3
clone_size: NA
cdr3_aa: CASSPQGGETQYF
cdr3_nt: TGTGCCAGCAGCCCGCAGGGCGGCGAGACCCAGTACTTC

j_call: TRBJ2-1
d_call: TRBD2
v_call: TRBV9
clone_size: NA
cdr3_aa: CASSGPGLDSYNEQFF
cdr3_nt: TGTGCCAGCAGCGGACCGGGACTAGACTCCTACAATGAGCAGTTCTTC

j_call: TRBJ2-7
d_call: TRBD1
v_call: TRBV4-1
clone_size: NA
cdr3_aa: CASSQPDRVQGEQYF
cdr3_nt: TGCGCCAGCAGCCAACCCGACAGGGTACAGGGCGAGCAGTACTTC

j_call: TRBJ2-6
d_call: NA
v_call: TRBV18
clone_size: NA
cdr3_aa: CASRRISGANVLTF
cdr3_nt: TGTGCCAGCCGGAGGATCTCTGGGGCCAACGTCCTGACTTTC

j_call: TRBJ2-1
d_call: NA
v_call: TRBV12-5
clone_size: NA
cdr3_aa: CASGLAYNEQFF
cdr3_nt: TGTGCTAGTGGTTTAGCGTACAATGAGCAGTTCTTC

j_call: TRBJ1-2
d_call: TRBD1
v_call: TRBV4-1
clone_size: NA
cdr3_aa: CASSQGNRRDSSYGYTF
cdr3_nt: TGCGCCAGCAGCCAAGGCAACCGCAGGGACAGTTCCTATGGCTACACCTTC

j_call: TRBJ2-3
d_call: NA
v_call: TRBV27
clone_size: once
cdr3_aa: CASSRAQGGIDTQYF
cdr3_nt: TGTGCCAGCAGTCGTGCACAGGGGGGGATAGATACGCAGTATTTT

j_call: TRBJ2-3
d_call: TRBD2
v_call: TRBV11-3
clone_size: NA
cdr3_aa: CASSAMGGITDTQYF
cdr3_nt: TGTGCCAGCAGCGCTATGGGGGGGATCACAGATACGCAGTATTTT

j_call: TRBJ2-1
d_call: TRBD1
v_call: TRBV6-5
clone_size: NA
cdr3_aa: CASSPRDRVYNEQFF
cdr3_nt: TGTGCCAGCAGCCCCCGGGACAGGGTATACAATGAGCAGTTCTTC

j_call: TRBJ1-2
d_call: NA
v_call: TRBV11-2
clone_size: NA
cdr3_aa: CASGTSGPYGYTF
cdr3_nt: TGTGCCAGCGGAACTTCGGGTCCCTATGGCTACACCTTC

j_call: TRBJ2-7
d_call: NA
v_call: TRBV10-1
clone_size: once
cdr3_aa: CASSETGSGSYEQYF
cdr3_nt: TGCGCCAGCAGTGAGACAGGGTCAGGTTCCTACGAGCAGTACTTC

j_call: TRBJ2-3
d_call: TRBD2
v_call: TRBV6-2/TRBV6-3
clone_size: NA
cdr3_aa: CASSYSIRRLAYTDTQYF
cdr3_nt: TGTGCCAGCAGTTACTCGATAAGGAGACTAGCTTACACAGATACGCAGTATTTT

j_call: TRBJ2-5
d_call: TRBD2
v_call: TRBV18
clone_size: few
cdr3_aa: CASGTSGGALRRETQYF
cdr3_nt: TGTGCCAGCGGGACTAGCGGGGGAGCATTACGACGGGAGACCCAGTACTTC

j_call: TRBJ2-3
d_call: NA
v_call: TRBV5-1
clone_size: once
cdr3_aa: CASSSLGSDTQYF
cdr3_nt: TGCGCCAGCAGCTCGCTCGGGTCAGATACGCAGTATTTT

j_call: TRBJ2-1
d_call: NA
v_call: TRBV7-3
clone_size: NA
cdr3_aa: CASSTGNEQFF
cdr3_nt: TGTGCCAGCAGCACGGGGAATGAGCAGTTCTTC

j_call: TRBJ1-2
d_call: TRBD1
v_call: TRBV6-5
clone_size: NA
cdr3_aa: CASRETGGYYGYTF
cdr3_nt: TGTGCCAGCAGAGAGACAGGGGGTTACTATGGCTACACCTTC

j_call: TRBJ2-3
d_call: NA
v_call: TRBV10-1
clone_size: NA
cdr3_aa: CASSESVLAPLADTQYF
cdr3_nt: TGCGCCAGCAGTGAGTCGGTTCTAGCGCCTTTGGCAGATACGCAGTATTTT

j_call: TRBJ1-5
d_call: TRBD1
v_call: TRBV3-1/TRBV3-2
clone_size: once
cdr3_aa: CASSHRGTGAQPQHF
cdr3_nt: TGTGCCAGCAGCCACCGCGGGACAGGGGCACAGCCCCAGCATTTT

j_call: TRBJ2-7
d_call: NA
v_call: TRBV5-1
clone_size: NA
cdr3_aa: CASSLAPGGSSYEQYF
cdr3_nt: TGCGCCAGCAGCTTGGCGCCAGGGGGGAGCTCCTACGAGCAGTACTTC

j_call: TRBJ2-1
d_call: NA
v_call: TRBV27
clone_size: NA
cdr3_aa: CASSGQNGHEQFF
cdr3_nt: TGTGCCAGCAGTGGACAGAATGGCCATGAGCAGTTCTTC

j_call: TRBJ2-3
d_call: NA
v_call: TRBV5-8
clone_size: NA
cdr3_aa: CASTPSGDTQYF
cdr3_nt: TGTGCCAGCACCCCGTCGGGGGATACGCAGTATTTT

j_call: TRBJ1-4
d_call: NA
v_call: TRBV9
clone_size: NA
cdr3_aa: CASSATPGPGDTNEKLFF
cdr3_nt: TGTGCCAGCAGCGCGACCCCGGGACCAGGGGACACTAATGAAAAACTGTTTTTT

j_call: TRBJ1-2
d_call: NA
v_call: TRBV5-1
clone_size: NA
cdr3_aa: CASSLAMAGDGYTF
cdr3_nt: TGCGCCAGCAGCTTGGCCATGGCGGGGGATGGCTACACCTTC

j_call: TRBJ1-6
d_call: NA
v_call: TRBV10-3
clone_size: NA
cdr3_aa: CAISRLDNSPLHF
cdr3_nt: TGTGCCATCAGTAGACTAGATAATTCACCCCTCCACTTT

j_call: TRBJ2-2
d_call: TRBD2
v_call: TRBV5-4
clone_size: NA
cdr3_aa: CASGLADNTGELFF
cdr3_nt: TGTGCCAGCGGCCTAGCGGATAACACCGGGGAGCTGTTTTTT

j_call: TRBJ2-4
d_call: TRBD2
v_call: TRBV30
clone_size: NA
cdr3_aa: CAWSDPLSGGLLLAKNIQYF
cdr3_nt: TGTGCCTGGAGTGACCCCCTCAGCGGGGGGCTCCTTTTAGCCAAAAACATTCAGTACTTC

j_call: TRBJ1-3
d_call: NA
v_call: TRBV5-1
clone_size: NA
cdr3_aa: CASSLERVFSGNTIYF
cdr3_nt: TGCGCCAGCAGCTTGGAGCGGGTCTTCTCTGGAAACACCATATATTTT

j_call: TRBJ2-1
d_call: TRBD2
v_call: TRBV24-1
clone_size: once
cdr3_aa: CATSESLAGGYNEQFF
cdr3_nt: TGTGCCACCAGTGAATCACTAGCGGGGGGCTACAATGAGCAGTTCTTC

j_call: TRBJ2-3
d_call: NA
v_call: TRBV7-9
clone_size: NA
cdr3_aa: CATTGRRSTDTQYF
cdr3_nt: TGTGCCACCACGGGGCGCCGTAGCACAGATACGCAGTATTTT

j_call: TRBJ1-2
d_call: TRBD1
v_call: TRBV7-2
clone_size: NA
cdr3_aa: CASSPKTGSYGYTF
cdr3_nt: TGTGCCAGCAGCCCCAAGACAGGGTCATATGGCTACACCTTC

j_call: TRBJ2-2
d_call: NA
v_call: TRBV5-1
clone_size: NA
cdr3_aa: CASSLEPPMNTGELFF
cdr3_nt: TGCGCCAGCAGCTTGGAACCACCTATGAACACCGGGGAGCTGTTTTTT

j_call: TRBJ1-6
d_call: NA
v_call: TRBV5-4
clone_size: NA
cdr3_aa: CASSSVAYNSPLHF
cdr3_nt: TGTGCCAGCAGCTCAGTGGCCTATAATTCACCCCTCCACTTT

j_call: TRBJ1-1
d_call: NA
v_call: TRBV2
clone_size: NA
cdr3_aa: CASSRSFEAFF
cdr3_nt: TGTGCCAGCAGCCGGAGCTTTGAAGCTTTCTTT

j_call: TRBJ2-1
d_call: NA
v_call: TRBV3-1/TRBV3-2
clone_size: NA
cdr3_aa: CASSPRGDYSNEQFF
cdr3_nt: TGTGCCAGCAGCCCCAGGGGCGACTATTCCAATGAGCAGTTCTTC

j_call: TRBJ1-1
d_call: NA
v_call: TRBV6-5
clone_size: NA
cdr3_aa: CASIMGPRNTEAFF
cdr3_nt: TGTGCCAGCATCATGGGGCCGCGGAACACTGAAGCTTTCTTT

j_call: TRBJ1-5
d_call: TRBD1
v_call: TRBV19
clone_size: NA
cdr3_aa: CASSATGTGRGSNQPQHF
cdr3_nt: TGTGCCAGTAGCGCCACCGGGACAGGGAGGGGCAGCAATCAGCCCCAGCATTTT

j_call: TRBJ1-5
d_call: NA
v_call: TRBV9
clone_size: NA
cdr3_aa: CASSVGGVAQPQHF
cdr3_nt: TGTGCCAGCAGCGTGGGGGGGGTGGCTCAGCCCCAGCATTTT